Given below is one TCR beta chain in context. The V segment lost 6 bases and the J segment 2 bases; nucleotides outside the gene matches: 6. There are 14 residues in the CDR3. Germline V gene sequence: CDR1 SGHVS, CDR2 FQNEAQ. These data come from a study of cytomegalovirus exposure and HLA in healthy donors. Study context: Early released data comprised approximately 85 million unique TCRs from HLA-typed donors. The study placed 80% to 90% of its 398 genotyped donors in the Caucasian-associated ancestry cluster.

The primer mix had 60 Vbeta and 13 Jbeta primers. TCRdb keeps only in-frame clones here, not all; method: immunoSEQ multiplex PCR. Altogether 98,000 or so clones are present, under 80% being singletons, with the ten largest covering approximately 2%. The chain links TRBV7-8 to TRBJ2-5; TRBD2 aligns across 7 bases. This sequence was found in a man aged 35-49 years in good health and CMV-seronegative. The source material was PBMCs. The CDR3 sequence is CASSPGTIQETQYF. CDR3 bases: TGTGCCAGCAGTCCCGGGACTATACAAGAGACCCAGTACTTC.